The 20 T cell receptor beta chains given below trace back to one sample, sequenced in a study of cytomegalovirus exposure and HLA in healthy donors. PCR involved 60 Vbeta and 13 Jbeta primers. Only in-frame clones appear in the TCRdb table, and some are missing; sequencing was by immunoSEQ multiplex PCR. The repertoire holds under 200,000 clones, with 75% to 85% as singletons. The sequenced sample was PBMCs. The receptors derive from a man aged 50 to 60 in good health and CMV-seropositive.

This clone was picked up one time. V is TRBV27 and J is TRBJ2-1; 12 positions agree with TRBD2. CDR1 MNHEY and CDR2 SMNVEV come from the germline V gene (reference sequence). The ends lost 3 bases at V and 7 bases at J; junction bases unmatched: 4. This CDR3 spans 15 amino acids. CDR3 in amino acids: CASSFLTSGGNEQFF. CDR3 DNA: TGTGCCAGCAGTTTCCTGACTAGCGGGGGAAATGAGCAGTTCTTC.

This clone was seen a few times. The V gene is TRBV10-2, the J gene TRBJ2-3; 9 nucleotides align to TRBD2. The V gene's germline CDR1 is WSHSY and CDR2 SAAADI. The CDR3 has 14 amino acids. V was pared by 3 bases and J by 6 bases, with 4 bases of the junction left unmatched. The DNA for the CDR3 is TGCGCCAGCAGTGACCGGGGACTAGCTGATACGCAGTATTTT. Translation: CASSDRGLADTQYF.

This rearrangement joins TRBV9 to TRBJ2-2, with D possibly being TRBD2 (6 bases). V lost 0 bases, J lost 4 bases, and 10 bases lay in between. The CDR3 extends over 15 amino acids. CDR1 SGDLS and CDR2 YYNGEE come from the germline V gene. The CDR3 is CASSVETSLTGELFF. The CDR3 DNA is TGTGCCAGCAGCGTAGAAACTAGCCTCACCGGGGAGCTGTTTTTT.

This sequence joins TRBV18 and TRBJ1-6; 8 nucleotides agree with TRBD1. Germline V lookup: CDR1 KGHSH, CDR2 LQKENI. Unmatched junction bases numbered 9, after V lost 4 bases and J lost 4 bases. This CDR3 is 17 amino acids long. The CDR3, as DNA: TGTGCCAGCTCACAACAGGGGGTCCCCAATTATAATTCACCCCTCCACTTT. It translates to CASSQQGVPNYNSPLHF.

The V and J genes are TRBV6-1 and TRBJ2-7; D is possibly TRBD1 (7 bases). This CDR3 spans 15 amino acids. CDR1 MNHNS and CDR2 SASEGT come from the germline V gene. Trimming pared 7 bases from V and 3 bases from J, leaving 19 bases between. CDR3 sequence reads: CASTPPGGPNYEQYF. CDR3 in DNA: TGTGCCAGCACCCCCCCAGGGGGGCCAAACTACGAGCAGTACTTC.

This clone was seen just once. The V call is TRBV2, the J call TRBJ1-1; D uncertain. The CDR3 has 13 amino acids. Germline V gene sequence: CDR1 SNHLY, CDR2 FYNNEI. V was clipped by 10 bases and J by 4 bases, with 16 bases between them. The CDR3 coding sequence is TGTGCCACCTCTGAGAGCGGTTTCACTGAAGCTTTCTTT. Translated: CATSESGFTEAFF.

This clone was seen a few times. The chain has TRBV12-5 and TRBJ2-5; 9 bases fit TRBD1. The CDR3 has 19 residues. In germline, CDR1 is LGHNT, CDR2 FRNRAP. J lost 5 bases, V lost 2 bases, and 18 bases had no gene match. For the CDR3, the DNA is TGTGCTAGTGGTTTGTTTTTTTCCCCGGGACAGGGATTGAAGGAGACCCAGTACTTC. This translates into CASGLFFSPGQGLKETQYF. The entire variable domain, with the rest obtained from reference TRBV12-5 and TRBJ2-5, is as follows: DARVTQTPRHKVTEMGQEVTMRCQPILGHNTVFWYRQTMMQGLELLAYFRNRAPLDDSGMPKDRFSAEMPDATLATLKIQPSEPRDSAVYFCASGLFFSPGQGLKETQYFGPGTRLLVL.

The V and J genes are TRBV6-5 and TRBJ2-2; D gene ambiguous. Germline V CDR1 and CDR2: MNHEY, SVGAGI. Trimming left V 4 bases short and J 2 bases short, with 8 bases between. The CDR3 has 14 residues. CDR3 residues: CASSFLANTGELFF. The CDR3 nucleotides are TGTGCCAGCAGTTTCCTGGCAAACACCGGGGAGCTGTTTTTT.

The V and J genes are TRBV18 and TRBJ2-2, with D possibly being TRBD2 (5 bases). The CDR3 runs 17 residues. Trimming took off 0 bases at V and 4 bases at J, with 15 bases between the two ends. Germline CDR1 and CDR2: KGHSH and LQKENI. The CDR3 region is CASSPPRGSESTGELFF. The CDR3 nucleotides read TGTGCCAGCTCACCACCACGGGGTAGCGAGAGCACCGGGGAGCTGTTTTTT.

This sequence joins TRBV15 and TRBJ2-1; TRBD1 agrees at 10 bases. The V segment lost 1 base and the J segment 14 bases; nucleotides outside the gene matches: 14. The CDR3 loop spans 16 amino acids. From germline, CDR1 is LNHNV and CDR2 YYDKDF (reference sequence). The DNA for the CDR3 is TGTGCCACCAGCAGAGGGGGGGACAGGGGCGGGATACGGAAGTTCTTC. Its translation: CATSRGGDRGGIRKFF.

The rearrangement joins TRBV5-3 to TRBJ1-4; D remains unclear. TRBV5-3 qualifies as an ORF whose function is uncertain. The germline V and J ends were trimmed by 1 base and 5 bases, with 9 bases remaining between them. CDR3 size: 14 residues. In DNA, the CDR3 is TGTGCCAGAAGCTTGACGGCTAGGAATGAAAAACTGTTTTTT. Protein product: CARSLTARNEKLFF.

Remarks on this clone: The same CDR3 is also encoded by other DNA sequences in this sample. This chain links TRBV18 with TRBJ2-5; 10 bases map to TRBD1. Germline-derived CDR1 and CDR2 are KGHSH and LQKENI. Unmatched junction bases numbered 6, after V lost 4 bases and J lost 1 base. The CDR3 spans 16 residues. The CDR3 protein is CASSQLGTGVQETQYF. In DNA form, the CDR3 reads TGTGCCAGCTCACAACTAGGGACAGGGGTCCAAGAGACCCAGTACTTC.

This sequence joins TRBV5-1 and TRBJ2-7; the match to TRBD1 covers 8 bases. CDR3 size: 13 residues. Germline V gene sequence: CDR1 SGHRS, CDR2 YFSETQ. V was pared by 0 bases and J by 9 bases, with 5 bases of the junction left unmatched. Here the CDR3 reads CASSLEGTGGQYF. The CDR3 DNA reads as TGCGCCAGCAGCTTGGAAGGTACAGGGGGGCAGTACTTC.

This chain joins TRBV2 and TRBJ1-5, with a possible D match to TRBD1 (5 bases). CDR3 length equals 14 residues. The germline V and J ends were trimmed by 6 bases and 4 bases, with 13 bases remaining between them. CDR1 SNHLY and CDR2 FYNNEI come from the germline V gene. CDR3 in amino acids: CASSADKGNQPQHF. CDR3 nucleotide sequence: TGTGCCAGCAGCGCGGACAAGGGAAATCAGCCCCAGCATTTT.

This chain uses TRBV18 with TRBJ2-1; D is unresolved. With 3 bases removed from V and 6 bases from J, the gap between germline ends came to 12 bases. CDR1 and CDR2 (germline): KGHSH, LQKENI. CDR3 length: 14 amino acids. CDR3 nucleotides: TGTGCCAGCTCACCGTGGTTCGGCGGCAATGAGCAGTTCTTC. It codes for CASSPWFGGNEQFF.

The gene calls are TRBV7-9 and TRBJ2-3; 7 bases are a match to TRBD2. Germline values: CDR1 SEHNR, CDR2 FQNEAQ (reference sequence). The CDR3 is made up of 13 amino acids. Losses at the gene ends were 2 bases for V and 4 bases for J; bases not matched to a gene: 0. CDR3 in DNA: TGTGCCAGCAGCTTAACTAGCGCAGATACGCAGTATTTT. This translates into CASSLTSADTQYF.

This sequence joins TRBV7-9 and TRBJ2-7, with D possibly being TRBD1 (5 bases). With 3 bases removed from V and 2 bases from J, the gap between germline ends came to 8 bases. This CDR3 comprises 13 residues. Germline CDR1 is SEHNR and CDR2 is FQNEAQ (reference sequence). The CDR3 sequence is CASSFGRAYEQYV. The CDR3 DNA sequence: TGTGCCAGCAGCTTCGGCAGGGCCTACGAGCAGTACGTC.

This clone has a single count. The chain joins TRBV7-9 to TRBJ2-2; TRBD1 aligns across 7 bases. The V gene's germline CDR1 is SEHNR and CDR2 FQNEAQ (reference sequence). This CDR3 region has 15 residues. V lost 7 bases, J lost 4 bases, and 9 bases stayed unmatched. The CDR3 coding sequence is TGTGCCAGCATCCGAGACAGGGACCGCACCGGGGAGCTGTTTTTT. This encodes CASIRDRDRTGELFF.

This clone was observed once. V usage is TRBV6-1 and J usage is TRBJ2-7; TRBD1 matches 8 bases. The CDR3 consists of 15 residues. Germline-derived CDR1 and CDR2 are MNHNS and SASEGT. J was trimmed by 4 bases and V by 8 bases; bases with no gene match: 13. As DNA, the CDR3 is TGTGCCAGCGGGGCCCCGGACAGGGATGAGTACGAGCAGTACTTC. It codes for CASGAPDRDEYEQYF.

The V gene is TRBV11-2, the J gene TRBJ2-1; D remains ambiguous. Looked up from germline, CDR1 is SGHAT and CDR2 is FQNNGV. There are 15 residues in the CDR3. Trimming pared 1 base from V and 5 bases from J, leaving 12 bases between. CDR3 region: CASSLGRKAHNEQFF. The CDR3 DNA is TGTGCCAGCAGCTTAGGGCGGAAGGCCCACAATGAGCAGTTCTTC.